These 9 T cell receptor beta chains came from one sample sequenced in a study of blood T cells in healthy people across ages. Through a sample-barcoded 5' primer and a J-beta primer mix, a second PCR was run for 7 to 11 cycles. TCRdb ran MiXCR on the 5' RACE reads and lists one entry per CDR3 protein. The data hold roughly 2 million distinct CDR3 sequences, with roughly 50% observed a single time. The sample comprised blood. The source of these receptors is a woman aged 40-49 years in good health.

This clonotype showed up many times. The chain combines TRBV6-5 with TRBJ2-5; D may be TRBD1 (5 bases). The CDR3 contains 12 residues. Germline V lookup: CDR1 MNHEY, CDR2 SVGAGI. V lost 6 bases and J lost 5, with 10 bases in between. The chain's CDR3 is CASRSGRETQYF. The DNA of the CDR3 is TGTGCCAGCAGATCAGGGCGGGAGACCCAGTACTTC.

This clonotype was counted between two and nine times. The V and J genes are TRBV4-3 and TRBJ2-3, with D possibly matching TRBD2 (5 bases). This CDR3 contains 13 residues. Germline V gene sequence: CDR1 LGHNA, CDR2 YSLEER. The germline V and J ends were trimmed by 4 bases and 4 bases, with 9 bases remaining between them. The CDR3 DNA follows: TGCGCCAGCAGCCGGTATAGCGCAGATACGCAGTATTTT. It translates to CASSRYSADTQYF.

The chain links TRBV20-1 to TRBJ2-3; 12 nucleotides line up with TRBD2. V was pared by 3 bases and J by 7 bases, with 8 bases of the junction left unmatched. The CDR3 contains 15 residues. Germline V gives CDR1 DFQATT, CDR2 SNEGSKA (reference sequence). As DNA, the CDR3 is TGCAGTGCTAGCCCCCCTAGCGGGGGGGTATATACGCAGTATTTT. It specifies CSASPPSGGVYTQYF.

The chain couples TRBV6-2 or TRBV6-3 to TRBJ1-2; D possibly corresponds to TRBD1 (6 bases). V dropped 2 bases and J dropped 3 bases, with 10 bases sitting between them. The CDR3 has 14 amino acids. The germline V gene encodes CDR1 MNHEY and CDR2 SVGEGT. Here the CDR3 DNA reads TGTGCCAGCAGTTACAGGGGGGCTGACTATGGCTACACCTTC. It is translated as CASSYRGADYGYTF.

This clonotype was seen more than once but under ten times. The rearrangement links TRBV12-3 or TRBV12-4 to TRBJ1-2, with TRBD1 identical over 7 bases. V lost 6 bases, J lost 4 bases, and 8 bases stayed unmatched. The CDR3 has 14 residues. DNA of the CDR3: TGTGCCAGCAGCCGACAGGGAAGGGGCTATGGCTACACCTTC. It yields the protein CASSRQGRGYGYTF.

The chain is built from TRBV10-3 and TRBJ2-7, with D uncertain. The end of the DNA fits TRBJ2-5 better, so the J call may be wrong. This CDR3 has 14 residues. The germline CDR1 and CDR2 sequences are ENHRY and SYGVKD. The CDR3 loop reads CAISGMEPRETQYF. CDR3 DNA sequence: TGTGCCATCAGTGGAATGGAACCCCGAGAGACCCAGTACTTC.

This clonotype was counted a few times. The V call is TRBV5-1, the J call TRBJ2-3, with TRBD1 identical over 7 bases. The V gene's germline CDR1 is SGHRS and CDR2 YFSETQ. This CDR3 contains 15 residues. The ends lost 4 bases at V and 0 bases at J; junction bases unmatched: 5. The CDR3 spells CASSGGQPSTDTQYF. The CDR3 DNA follows: TGCGCCAGCAGCGGGGGACAGCCTAGCACAGATACGCAGTATTTT.

Only a few counts were recorded for this clonotype. This chain uses TRBV6-5 with TRBJ2-3, with 8 positions matching TRBD1. The CDR3 length is 13 residues. Germline assignment: CDR1 MNHEY and CDR2 SVGAGI. V gave up 5 bases and J gave up 6 bases; unmatched junction bases: 4. The DNA of the CDR3 is TGTGCCAGCAGTGGACAGGGCTTGGATACGCAGTATTTT. Translation gives CASSGQGLDTQYF.

V is TRBV6-2 or TRBV6-3 and J is TRBJ1-2; TRBD1 matches at 8 bases. The V segment lost 11 bases and the J segment 4 bases; nucleotides outside the gene matches: 6. Germline loops: CDR1 MNHEY, CDR2 SVGEGT. This CDR3 spans 12 amino acids. As DNA, the CDR3 is TGTGCCGGAAGAACAGGGGGCTATGGCTACACCTTC. This encodes CAGRTGGYGYTF.